What follows are 26 T cell receptor beta chains derived from one specimen sequenced in a study of early T cells in non-severe SARS-CoV-2 infection. One entry per CDR3 protein, called by TCRdb with MiXCR from the 5' RACE reads. Of about 87,000 distinct CDR3 sequences listed, 14% are singletons. The sequencing sample was made of whole blood. These receptors were collected from an adult who was a healthcare worker with PCR-confirmed SARS-CoV-2 infection or an uninfected control (not recorded which).

Worth noting for this clonotype: A much bigger clone sits one base away, suggesting this may be a read error. The chain is built from TRBV10-1 and TRBJ1-1; D possibly corresponds to TRBD1 (5 bases). Germline V gives CDR1 WNHNN, CDR2 SYGVQD (reference sequence). The CDR3 runs to 14 residues. In nucleotides, the CDR3 is TGCGCCAGCACAAATCGCGAGGTGGACACTGAAGTTTTCTTT. Protein: CASTNREVDTEVFF.

The chain uses TRBV6-5 and TRBJ2-7, with a possible D match to TRBD1 (5 bases). The CDR3 length is 15 residues. Germline values: CDR1 MNHEY, CDR2 SVGAGI. Trimming cost V 6 bases and J 2 bases, with 17 bases left between them. CDR3 nucleotide sequence: TGTGCCAGCAGCCGGCACACCGAGACAGCCTACGAGCAGTACTTC. Protein product: CASSRHTETAYEQYF.

The chain carries TRBV12-2 and TRBJ2-5; the listed D gene, TRBD1, was not tested against the DNA. TRBV12-2 represents a pseudogene. The CDR3 contains 16 residues. DNA of the CDR3: TGTGCAAGTCGCTTATGCGAGGGGGCCGACCAGGAGACCCAGTACTTC. It specifies CASRLCEGADQETQYF.

This clonotype was counted many times. This rearrangement joins TRBV7-6 to TRBJ1-5, with TRBD1 matching 7 bases. V gave up 4 bases and J gave up 3 bases; unmatched junction bases: 3. This CDR3 is built from 14 residues. Germline V gene sequence: CDR1 SGHVS, CDR2 FNYEAQ. The CDR3 nucleotides read TGTGCCAGCAGCTCAGGGGGGATCAATCAGCCCCAGCATTTT. This gives the protein CASSSGGINQPQHF.

This clonotype was counted between two and nine times. J is TRBJ1-4 and V is TRBV19; D not resolved. V dropped 4 bases and J dropped 2 bases, with 8 bases sitting between them. CDR1 and CDR2 from the germline V gene are LNHDA and SQIVND (reference sequence). The CDR3 totals 14 residues. CDR3 amino acids: CASSNLLTNEKLFF. The CDR3 coding sequence is TGTGCCAGTAGTAACTTATTGACTAATGAAAAACTGTTTTTT.

This clonotype was counted between two and nine times. The chain carries TRBV15 and TRBJ2-7; TRBD1 aligns across 11 bases. Germline-derived CDR1 and CDR2 are LNHNV and YYDKDF (reference sequence). The CDR3 is 15 amino acids. The V segment lost 3 bases and the J segment 6 bases; nucleotides outside the gene matches: 7. The CDR3 region has the DNA TGTGCCACCAGCAGGACCGGGACAGGGGGTAGCGAGCAGTACTTC. It encodes CATSRTGTGGSEQYF.

This clonotype came up a few times. The chain joins TRBV6-5 to TRBJ1-2; D remains unclear. The ends were cut back, 2 bases at V and 4 bases at J, with 8 bases in the middle. Germline V lookup: CDR1 MNHEY, CDR2 SVGAGI. This CDR3 is built from 13 residues. CDR3 DNA sequence: TGTGCCAGCAGTTACGGGCAGTTCTATGGCTACACCTTC. This codes for CASSYGQFYGYTF.

The rearrangement uses TRBV19 and TRBJ1-4; D might be TRBD1 (6 bases). V lost 6 bases, J lost 5 bases, and 13 bases lay in between. Germline lookup yields CDR1 LNHDA and CDR2 SQIVND (reference sequence). The CDR3 has 14 residues. The CDR3 DNA is TGTGCCAGTAGCCCTGGGACACGGAATGAAAAACTGTTTTTT. This translates into CASSPGTRNEKLFF.

The chain uses TRBV27 and TRBJ2-7; D gene uncertain. Germline CDR1 reads MNHEY; CDR2 reads SMNVEV (reference sequence). The CDR3 has 14 amino acids. Trimming took off 2 bases at V and 4 bases at J, with 12 bases between the two ends. CDR3 sequence (DNA): TGTGCCAGCAGTTTAACCCCAACCGGGTACGAGCAGTACTTC. It yields the protein CASSLTPTGYEQYF.

In this sample, this clonotype turned up a few times. The genes are TRBV4-2 and TRBJ2-7, with D maybe TRBD2 (6 bases). V was pared by 4 bases and J by 7 bases, with 14 bases between. The CDR3 is 13 amino acids. The V gene's germline CDR1 is LGHNA and CDR2 YNFKEQ. CDR3 DNA: TGTGCCAGCAGCCGGGACTCCCACGGGGAGCAGTACTTC. The encoded protein is CASSRDSHGEQYF.

This clonotype was found many times. This chain joins TRBV30 and TRBJ2-3; possible D gene TRBD1, 6 bases. The CDR3 extends over 15 amino acids. Between the trimmed V and J ends, which lost 1 base and 2 bases, there was a span of 13 bases. Germline lookup yields CDR1 GTSNPN and CDR2 SVGIG (reference sequence). The CDR3 region has the DNA TGTGCCTGGAGTGAGGGGGACGAGTCCACAGATACGCAGTATTTT. It translates to CAWSEGDESTDTQYF.

A few counts support this clonotype. This chain uses TRBV7-6 with TRBJ1-2; 10 nucleotides line up with TRBD1. CDR1 and CDR2 from the germline V gene are SGHVS and FNYEAQ. The CDR3 sequence is 16 residues long. The junction had 10 bases not matched to a gene; V was cut back by 5 bases and J by 4 bases. The CDR3 nucleotides read TGTGCCAGCAGCCCCGGAGGACAGGGGGTACTCTATGGCTACACCTTC. Residues: CASSPGGQGVLYGYTF.

This chain uses TRBV6-2 or TRBV6-3 with TRBJ2-3; no clear D. V shed 4 bases and J shed 0 bases, with 11 bases lying between them. This CDR3 is 15 amino acids long. The V gene's germline CDR1 is MNHEY and CDR2 SVGEGT. The chain's CDR3 is CASSFADPSTDTQYF. In DNA, the CDR3 is TGTGCCAGCAGTTTCGCGGATCCTAGCACAGATACGCAGTATTTT.

V usage is TRBV29-1 and J usage is TRBJ2-1; D is ambiguous. The CDR3 totals 9 residues. Germline assignment: CDR1 SQVTM and CDR2 ANQGSEA. V dropped 7 bases and J dropped 5 bases, with 3 bases sitting between them. CDR3 loop: CSADNEQFF. CDR3 nucleotide sequence: TGCAGCGCGGACAATGAGCAGTTCTTC.

This clonotype was recorded at least ten times. This rearrangement joins TRBV7-2 to TRBJ1-1; unclear D gene. The CDR3 extends over 13 amino acids. Germline V gives CDR1 SGHTA, CDR2 FQGNSA. V was trimmed by 5 bases and J by 2 bases, leaving 9 bases between them. CDR3 residues: CASSTGYNTEAFF. In DNA, the CDR3 is TGTGCCAGCAGCACCGGATATAACACTGAAGCTTTCTTT.

The rearrangement links TRBV20-1 to TRBJ2-2; 9 positions agree with TRBD1. This CDR3 has 15 residues. Germline V gene sequence: CDR1 DFQATT, CDR2 SNEGSKA (reference sequence). With V trimmed by 3 bases and J by 1 base, 3 bases remained unmatched. CDR3 sequence (DNA): TGCAGTGCTAGGACGGGACAGGGGAACACCGGGGAGCTGTTTTTT. Amino acid sequence: CSARTGQGNTGELFF.

This chain links TRBV6-2 or TRBV6-3 with TRBJ2-3, with 10 bases fitting TRBD1. The CDR3 is made up of 18 amino acids. CDR1 is MNHEY and CDR2 is SVGEGT in the germline V gene. Germline trimming cut 8 bases from V and 6 bases from J; bases unmatched to any gene: 20. In DNA form, the CDR3 reads TGTGCCAGCGGAGAGACAACGACAGGGGGCTTTATAGGGGATACGCAGTATTTT. Translating it yields CASGETTTGGFIGDTQYF.

In its sample, this clonotype was seen a few times. The chain is built from TRBV28 and TRBJ1-3; tentatively, D is TRBD1 (6 bases). CDR1 and CDR2 (germline): MDHEN, SYDVKM. This CDR3 comprises 14 residues. V was pared by 4 bases and J by 2 bases, with 9 bases between. CDR3 sequence: CASSSGTTGNTIYF. DNA of the CDR3: TGTGCCAGCAGTTCCGGGACAACTGGAAACACCATATATTTT.

The table lists this clonotype with a few counts. The chain has TRBV2 and TRBJ1-6; D is uncertain. The CDR3 consists of 15 residues. V lost 3 bases, J lost 2 bases, and 8 bases lay in between. The germline V gene encodes CDR1 SNHLY and CDR2 FYNNEI. The CDR3 sequence: CASSDVKTYNSPLHF. CDR3 in DNA: TGTGCCAGCAGTGACGTGAAAACCTATAATTCACCCCTCCACTTT. The complete variable domain, with remaining parts taken from reference TRBV2 and TRBJ1-6, reads EPEVTQTPSHQVTQMGQEVILRCVPISNHLYFYWYRQILGQKVEFLVSFYNNEISEKSEIFDDQFSVERPDGSNFTLKIRSTKLEDSAMYFCASSDVKTYNSPLHFGNGTRLTVT.

This clonotype was seen a few times. The J gene is TRBJ2-5, the V gene TRBV7-2, with 9 nucleotides matching TRBD1. V gave up 5 bases and J gave up 5 bases; unmatched junction bases: 12. Germline loops: CDR1 SGHTA, CDR2 FQGNSA. The CDR3 contains 16 residues. The CDR3 region is CASSRSTGTGSETQYF. The CDR3 nucleotides read TGTGCCAGCAGCCGCTCTACCGGGACAGGGTCGGAGACCCAGTACTTC.

This clonotype was observed many times. The chain has TRBV6-5 and TRBJ1-6, with 10 bases matching TRBD1. Germline CDR1 and CDR2: MNHEY and SVGAGI. The CDR3 totals 14 residues. Germline trimming cut 6 bases from V and 8 bases from J; bases unmatched to any gene: 4. The CDR3 spells CASRFGQGDSPLHF. The DNA for the CDR3 is TGTGCCAGCAGATTCGGACAGGGGGATTCACCCCTCCACTTT.

This clonotype turned up a few times. The V call is TRBV7-3, the J call TRBJ2-3; 7 nucleotides line up with TRBD2. The J segment lost 0 bases and the V segment lost 0 bases, leaving 0 bases of the junction unmatched. Germline CDR1 SGHTA, CDR2 FQGTGA. The CDR3 has 15 amino acids. The CDR3 bases are TGTGCCAGCAGCTTAACGGGGGGGAGCACAGATACGCAGTATTTT. Residues: CASSLTGGSTDTQYF.

CDR3 DNA: TGTGCCAGCAGCTTTCCCCGACAGGAGTGGGCCTACGAGCAGTACTTC. Its protein product is CASSFPRQEWAYEQYF. The gene calls are TRBV7-9 and TRBJ2-7, with a tentative D call TRBD1 (6 bases). CDR1 and CDR2 (germline): SEHNR, FQNEAQ (reference sequence). Trimming cost V 3 bases and J 2 bases, with 17 bases left between them. The CDR3 spans 16 residues.

This sequence joins TRBV27 and TRBJ2-1; 7 positions match TRBD1. Looked up from germline, CDR1 is MNHEY and CDR2 is SMNVEV (reference sequence). The CDR3 runs to 17 residues. The V and J ends lost 2 bases and 3 bases, in that order; junction bases with no gene match: 10. The CDR3 DNA reads TGTGCCAGCAGTTTACTAAGGGGGCTAGCTTTCTACAATGAGCAGTTCTTC. It specifies CASSLLRGLAFYNEQFF.

This clonotype came up a few times. The genes are TRBV6-5 and TRBJ2-7, with 10 bases aligning to TRBD1. CDR3 length equals 15 residues. Trimming took 2 bases from V and 7 from J; bases not matched to a gene: 8. Germline-derived CDR1 and CDR2 are MNHEY and SVGAGI. The CDR3 loop reads CASSYNDRGPGEQYF. CDR3 sequence (DNA): TGTGCCAGCAGTTACAACGACAGGGGGCCGGGGGAGCAGTACTTC.

This clonotype has a count of ten or more. V is TRBV11-2 and J is TRBJ1-2, with a tentative D call TRBD1 (6 bases). The CDR3 has 13 amino acids. The V end lost 5 bases, the J end lost 7 bases, and 14 bases lay between the germline ends. CDR1 and CDR2 (germline): SGHAT, FQNNGV. CDR3 nucleotides: TGTGCCAGCAGCCGGGTGGGGGGCCGTGGCTACACCTTC. This codes for CASSRVGGRGYTF.